Presented here are 26 T cell receptor beta chains from one specimen sequenced in a study of T cell repertoires in cytomegalovirus infection. TCRdb recomputed calls from the reads with MiXCR, one row per CDR3 protein. The sample records under 250,000 distinct CDR3 sequences, 6.5% being singletons. The sample was PBMCs. The origin of the receptors is a human donor in good health (CMV status not recorded). Some clones in this sample may be carry-over from other donors' samples.

This clonotype was seen repeatedly, ten times or more. The V gene is TRBV4-3, the J gene TRBJ2-2; D is possibly TRBD1 (5 bases). The CDR3 contains 17 residues. Trimming stripped 1 base from V and 1 base from J, with 13 bases between. In germline, CDR1 is LGHNA, CDR2 YSLEER. CDR3 sequence: CASSQALAGLNTGELFF. The CDR3 DNA reads TGCGCCAGCAGCCAAGCTCTGGCAGGGCTGAACACCGGGGAGCTGTTTTTT.

This clonotype showed up many times. The gene calls are TRBV28 and TRBJ1-5; D is undetermined. Germline lookup yields CDR1 MDHEN and CDR2 SYDVKM. V was trimmed by 8 bases and J by 5 bases, leaving 4 bases between them. CDR3 length: 10 residues. The CDR3 DNA reads as TGTGCCAGCGGGTATCAGCCCCAGCATTTT. It translates to CASGYQPQHF.

This clonotype was counted ten times or more. The chain carries TRBV7-2 and TRBJ2-3; 7 bases are shared with TRBD1. V dropped 6 bases and J dropped 3; count of bases not matched to a gene: 12. Germline V gives CDR1 SGHTA, CDR2 FQGNSA. The CDR3 is made up of 16 amino acids. Written as DNA, the CDR3 is TGTGCCAGCAGAAATTTTGGGACAGCTCATACAGATACGCAGTATTTT. Its translation: CASRNFGTAHTDTQYF. Complete variable domain (other parts from reference TRBV7-2 and TRBJ2-3): GAGVSQSPSNKVTEKGKDVELRCDPISGHTALYWYRQSLGQGLEFLIYFQGNSAPDKSGLPSDRFSAERTGGSVSTLTIQRTQQEDSAVYLCASRNFGTAHTDTQYFGPGTRLTVL.

The sample holds many counts of this clonotype. The chain has TRBV7-9 and TRBJ1-4; D possibly corresponds to TRBD1 (6 bases). Germline CDR1 reads SEHNR; CDR2 reads FQNEAQ (reference sequence). V lost 5 bases and J 7 bases, leaving 14 bases between the germline ends. The length of the CDR3 is 14 residues. Written as DNA, the CDR3 is TGTGCCAGCAGCGACAGGACGAACCGTGAAAAACTGTTTTTT. Encoded protein: CASSDRTNREKLFF.

This clonotype was found many times. The chain uses TRBV10-3 and TRBJ2-7, with 9 bases matching TRBD2. The germline V gene encodes CDR1 ENHRY and CDR2 SYGVKD. The CDR3 loop spans 15 amino acids. V lost 0 bases, J lost 4 bases, and 4 bases stayed unmatched. Here the CDR3 reads CAISESGLAGYEQYF. CDR3 sequence (DNA): TGTGCCATCAGTGAGTCCGGGCTAGCGGGGTACGAGCAGTACTTC.

This clonotype was counted at least ten times. The rearrangement uses TRBV29-1 and TRBJ2-2, with D possibly matching TRBD2 (5 bases). From germline, CDR1 is SQVTM and CDR2 ANQGSEA. V gave up 4 bases and J gave up 5 bases, with 17 bases separating them. This CDR3 is built from 15 residues. In DNA, the CDR3 is TGCAGCGTTGTACACAACTGGCCGGGAACCGGGGAGCTGTTTTTT. It is translated as CSVVHNWPGTGELFF.

This clonotype has at least ten counts. V gene TRBV29-1 combines with J gene TRBJ1-1; D perhaps matches TRBD1 (6 bases). The CDR3 loop spans 14 amino acids. Per germline, CDR1 SQVTM and CDR2 ANQGSEA. The V gene lost 8 bases and the J gene lost 2 bases, with 18 bases spanning the gap. CDR3 protein: CSSFGAGVNTEAFF. The CDR3 nucleotides are TGCAGCTCCTTTGGTGCAGGGGTAAACACTGAAGCTTTCTTT.

This clonotype was observed at least ten times. This chain connects TRBV2 to TRBJ1-4, with TRBD1 matching 8 bases. There are 19 residues in the CDR3. Losses at the gene ends were 1 base for V and 0 bases for J; bases not matched to a gene: 10. Germline V CDR1 and CDR2: SNHLY, FYNNEI. In DNA, the CDR3 is TGTGCCAGCAGTGAAGGGACAGGGATCGGACCCGCAACTAATGAAAAACTGTTTTTT. Protein product: CASSEGTGIGPATNEKLFF. The full variable domain, its missing parts supplied by reference TRBV2 and TRBJ1-4, is EPEVTQTPSHQVTQMGQEVILRCVPISNHLYFYWYRQILGQKVEFLVSFYNNEISEKSEIFDDQFSVERPDGSNFTLKIRSTKLEDSAMYFCASSEGTGIGPATNEKLFFGSGTQLSVL.

This clonotype has at least ten counts. V gene TRBV3-1 combines with J gene TRBJ2-3; tentative D call: TRBD2 (7 bases). The length of the CDR3 is 14 residues. Germline V CDR1 and CDR2: LGHDT, YNNKEL (reference sequence). The V gene lost 2 bases and the J gene lost 4 bases, with 10 bases spanning the gap. The CDR3 DNA sequence: TGTGCCAGCAGCCAAAAGGGGGGGGCAGATACGCAGTATTTT. It yields the protein CASSQKGGADTQYF.

This clonotype was seen many times. The chain uses TRBV20-1 and TRBJ2-2; TRBD2 aligns across 9 bases. Germline V gene sequence: CDR1 DFQATT, CDR2 SNEGSKA (reference sequence). J gave up 3 bases and V 3 bases, and 5 bases lay outside the gene matches. The CDR3 consists of 15 residues. The CDR3 sequence: CSARTPSGDTGELFF. CDR3 DNA: TGCAGTGCTAGGACGCCTAGCGGGGACACCGGGGAGCTGTTTTTT.

In its sample, this clonotype was seen many times. This chain connects TRBV4-3 to TRBJ1-4; 7 bases are shared with TRBD1. This CDR3 comprises 15 residues. Trimming cost V 0 bases and J 8 bases; bases outside gene matches: 6. Germline V lookup: CDR1 LGHNA, CDR2 YSLEER. CDR3 sequence: CASSQEGGLAEKLFF. The CDR3, as DNA: TGCGCCAGCAGCCAAGAAGGGGGCCTGGCGGAAAAACTGTTTTTT.

This clonotype was detected ten times or more. The chain uses TRBV20-1 and TRBJ1-5, with TRBD1 matching over 7 bases. This CDR3 spans 15 amino acids. V dropped 1 base and J dropped 2; count of bases not matched to a gene: 5. CDR1 is DFQATT and CDR2 is SNEGSKA in the germline V gene (reference sequence). In nucleotides, the CDR3 is TGCAGTGCTAGAGTTCCCGGGACAGGCAATCAGCCCCAGCATTTT. Amino acids: CSARVPGTGNQPQHF.

This clonotype was seen many times. The chain is built from TRBV11-3 and TRBJ1-1; the D is unclear. V lost 8 bases to trimming and J lost 2 bases, with 9 bases between them. Germline V gene sequence: CDR1 SGHNT, CDR2 YENEEA. This CDR3 spans 12 amino acids. DNA of the CDR3: TGTGCCAGCGCATCTGGCAACACTGAAGCTTTCTTT. Encoded protein: CASASGNTEAFF. Full variable domain (remainder filled in from reference TRBV11-3 and TRBJ1-1): EAGVVQSPRYKIIEKKQPVAFWCNPISGHNTLYWYLQNLGQGPELLIRYENEEAVDDSQLPKDRFSAERLKGVDSTLKIQPAELGDSAVYLCASASGNTEAFFGQGTRLTVV.

The chain employs TRBV10-3 and TRBJ2-1; D is perhaps TRBD1 or TRBD2 (5 bases each). The germline V gene encodes CDR1 ENHRY and CDR2 SYGVKD. There are 14 residues in the CDR3. V lost 3 bases and J lost 4, with 10 bases in between. The CDR3 nucleotides read TGTGCCATCAGTGACCGGGACGGTTACAATGAGCAGTTCTTC. It is translated as CAISDRDGYNEQFF.

The chain uses TRBV20-1 and TRBJ2-5; D call uncertain. Trimming cost V 0 bases and J 0 bases, with 11 bases left between them. The CDR3 runs 15 residues. Germline lookup yields CDR1 DFQATT and CDR2 SNEGSKA (reference sequence). The CDR3 loop reads CSARDQIRDQETQYF. DNA for the CDR3: TGCAGTGCTAGAGATCAAATAAGGGACCAAGAGACCCAGTACTTC.

This clonotype was picked up many times. The rearrangement links TRBV30 to TRBJ2-1; 7 bases fit TRBD1. With V trimmed by 2 bases and J by 9 bases, 13 bases remained unmatched. The CDR3 has 15 residues. Germline V gene data show CDR1 as GTSNPN and CDR2 as SVGIG (reference sequence). The CDR3 nucleotides read TGTGCCTGGAGTTTCCGGTCAAACAGGGGACGTGAGCAGTTCTTC. Its translation is CAWSFRSNRGREQFF.

This clonotype was counted ten times or more. The chain carries TRBV5-4 and TRBJ2-7; 13 bases are a match to TRBD2. Losses at the gene ends were 3 bases for V and 7 bases for J; bases not matched to a gene: 1. The CDR3 is 13 residues long. The germline V gene encodes CDR1 SGHNT and CDR2 YYREEE (reference sequence). This CDR3 is CASSSGLAGEQYF. As DNA, the CDR3 is TGTGCCAGCAGCTCGGGACTAGCGGGAGAGCAGTACTTC.

This clonotype appeared many times. The chain employs TRBV29-1 and TRBJ2-1, with 7 bases fitting TRBD1. The CDR3 sequence is 14 residues long. CDR1 is SQVTM, CDR2 ANQGSEA, per germline. After removal of 0 bases from V and 6 bases from J, the junction contained 5 bases not matched to a gene. The CDR3 nucleotides are TGCAGCGTTGAAGATCTACAGGGGATCAATGAGCAGTTCTTC. Protein sequence: CSVEDLQGINEQFF.

The genes are TRBV12-5 and TRBJ1-1, with D perhaps TRBD1 (5 bases). This CDR3 has 16 residues. Germline V gene lookup returns CDR1 LGHNT and CDR2 FRNRAP. Trimming pared 4 bases from V and 3 bases from J, leaving 18 bases between. The CDR3 reads CASGSRAGLKDTEAFF. The DNA of the CDR3 is TGTGCTAGTGGTTCTCGGGCAGGGTTAAAAGACACTGAAGCTTTCTTT. Based on the CDR3 plus reference TRBV12-5 and TRBJ1-1, the full variable domain is DARVTQTPRHKVTEMGQEVTMRCQPILGHNTVFWYRQTMMQGLELLAYFRNRAPLDDSGMPKDRFSAEMPDATLATLKIQPSEPRDSAVYFCASGSRAGLKDTEAFFGQGTRLTVV.

This clonotype was seen at least ten times. V usage is TRBV7-2 and J usage is TRBJ1-1; TRBD1 aligns across 7 bases. J lost 1 base, V lost 3 bases, and 2 bases had no gene match. The CDR3 spans 14 residues. Germline V gene lookup returns CDR1 SGHTA and CDR2 FQGNSA. CDR3 residues: CASSFDRANTEAFF. For the CDR3, the DNA is TGTGCCAGCAGCTTCGACAGGGCGAACACTGAAGCTTTCTTT. Looking up the rest from reference TRBV7-2 and TRBJ1-1 gives the full variable domain: GAGVSQSPSNKVTEKGKDVELRCDPISGHTALYWYRQSLGQGLEFLIYFQGNSAPDKSGLPSDRFSAERTGGSVSTLTIQRTQQEDSAVYLCASSFDRANTEAFFGQGTRLTVV.

This clonotype was counted many times. The genes are TRBV10-3 and TRBJ2-1; D is unresolved. Germline V CDR1 and CDR2: ENHRY, SYGVKD. The CDR3 loop spans 13 amino acids. Trimming pared 8 bases from V and 0 bases from J, leaving 8 bases between. The CDR3 loop is CAIWGSSYNEQFF. The CDR3 DNA reads as TGTGCCATCTGGGGTAGCTCCTACAATGAGCAGTTCTTC.

The sample holds many counts of this clonotype. V and J are TRBV20-1 and TRBJ2-1; the D gene is possibly TRBD1 (7 bases). Germline V gives CDR1 DFQATT, CDR2 SNEGSKA (reference sequence). This CDR3 has 16 residues. The V end was cut by 5 bases, the J end by 8 bases, with 25 bases between. This CDR3 reads CSASLVVQGGLDEQFF. DNA for the CDR3: TGCAGTGCTTCCTTGGTGGTGCAGGGGGGATTAGATGAGCAGTTCTTC.

The sample holds many counts of this clonotype. The chain uses TRBV12-3 or TRBV12-4 and TRBJ1-2, with 9 bases aligning to TRBD1. The CDR3 loop spans 15 amino acids. V was clipped by 8 bases and J by 8 bases; unmatched bases: 15. Written as DNA, the CDR3 is TGTGCCAGCGGTCAAACAGGGGGCAAGGTTTGGGGCTACACCTTC. Amino acids: CASGQTGGKVWGYTF.

This clonotype was seen only a few times. V is TRBV14 and J is TRBJ1-1, with D perhaps matching TRBD1 (5 bases). The CDR3 sequence is 13 residues long. From germline, CDR1 is SGHDN and CDR2 FVKESK. V lost 4 bases to trimming and J lost 7 bases, with 13 bases between them. The CDR3 region has the DNA TGTGCCAGCAGCCCCATGTTGCAGGGTGAAGCTTTCTTT. It codes for CASSPMLQGEAFF.

This clonotype showed up many times. The V call is TRBV7-2, the J call TRBJ1-1; TRBD1 might be the D (5 bases). V was cut by 3 bases and J by 5 bases, with 13 bases left in between. This CDR3 spans 14 amino acids. CDR1 is SGHTA, CDR2 FQGNSA, per germline. The CDR3 loop is CASSFKSGGTEAFF. The CDR3 DNA reads TGTGCCAGCAGCTTTAAGTCGGGGGGGACTGAAGCTTTCTTT.

V is TRBV29-1 and J is TRBJ1-1, with a weak D call TRBD1 (6 bases). CDR1 SQVTM and CDR2 ANQGSEA come from the germline V gene. This CDR3 has 11 residues. V was pared by 6 bases and J by 7 bases, with 12 bases between. The CDR3 sequence is CSVQTGYEAFF. The CDR3 coding sequence is TGCAGCGTCCAGACAGGTTATGAAGCTTTCTTT.